This TCR beta chain was profiled in a study of cytomegalovirus exposure and HLA in healthy donors. The PCR contained 60 Vbeta and 13 Jbeta primers. Some clones are missing from TCRdb's copy, which holds only in-frame ones; the method was immunoSEQ multiplex PCR. The data contain about 200,000 clones, 83% of them singletons. The CDR3 spans 15 residues. Germline CDR1 reads SNHLY; CDR2 reads FYNNEI. Germline trimming cut 5 bases from V and 2 bases from J; bases unmatched to any gene: 1. The TCR sequence derives from a girl under 18 in good health and CMV-seronegative. This chain connects TRBV2 to TRBJ2-1; 12 bases align to TRBD2. The source material was PBMCs. CDR3 bases: TGTGCCAGCAGTTCTAGCGGGGGGGCCTACAATGAGCAGTTCTTC. It encodes CASSSSGGAYNEQFF.